This paragraph covers one TCR beta chain sequence. Its specificity is unknown. This entry is derived from a study of beta chain features in type 1 diabetes. Every isolated RNA sample was fully reverse transcribed, so sequencing captured expressed TCRB transcripts. Using immunoSEQ multiplex PCR, the repertoire was profiled, and TCRdb retains in-frame clones only, with some absent. The table includes 680,000 or so clones, roughly 12% detected once. Germline trimming cut 7 bases from V and 10 bases from J; bases unmatched to any gene: 7. There are 13 residues in the CDR3. Germline CDR1 MDHEN, CDR2 SYDVKM. General observations from the study: Shortening of TCRB CDR3s, moderate but significant, appeared in all four CD4+ subsets of Type 1 diabetes patients. Whether HLA type influences TCRB rearrangement remained unresolved here. Compared with healthy donors, patients appeared to share more similar naive, central memory and regulatory TCRB repertoires.

V gene TRBV28 combines with J gene TRBJ1-6, with 7 positions matching TRBD1. Source material: naive CD4+ T cells from blood. This receptor was taken from a man younger than 35 with type 1 diabetes. CDR3 region: CASKWQGVSPLHF. CDR3 nucleotides: TGTGCCAGCAAGTGGCAGGGGGTGTCACCCCTCCACTTT.